This TCR beta chain was sequenced during a study of blood T cell repertoires in COVID-19. Overall study: COVID-19 samples collected from the United States, Italy and Spain covered acute and convalescent phases.

CDR3 size: 13 residues. Trimming shortened V by 2 bases and J by 5 bases, and 9 bases separated the two germline ends. CDR1 is KGHSH, CDR2 LQKENI, per germline. Authors' methods: Cell counts per sample came from amplifying reference gene primers. Profiled with immunoSEQ multiplex PCR; TCRdb holds only in-frame clones, not every one. That table gives V, J and clone size, and the DNA gave D and trimming. The top ten hold around 4.5% of the sample, which has 200,000 or so clones, approximately 84% seen once. The clonotype was recovered from a man between 45 and 60 years old with acute or convalescent COVID-19. The genes are TRBV18 and TRBJ1-1; D not resolved. Sequencing was done on a sample of peripheral blood. The CDR3 DNA reads as TGTGCCAGCTCACCAGGGCTCACGACTGAAGCTTTCTTT. This sequence encodes CASSPGLTTEAFF.